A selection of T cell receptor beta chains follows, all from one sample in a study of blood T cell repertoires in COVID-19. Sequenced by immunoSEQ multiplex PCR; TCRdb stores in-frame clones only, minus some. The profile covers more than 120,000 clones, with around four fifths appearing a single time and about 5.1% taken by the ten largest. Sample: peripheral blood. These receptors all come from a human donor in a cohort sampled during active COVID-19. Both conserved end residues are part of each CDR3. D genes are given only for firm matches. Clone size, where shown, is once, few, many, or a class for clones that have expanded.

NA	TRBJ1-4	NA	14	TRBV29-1	TGCAGCGTTGCCCGGGACAAGGATAATGAAAAACTGTTTTTT	CSVARDKDNEKLFF
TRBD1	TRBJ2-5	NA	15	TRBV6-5	TGTGCCAGCAGCCAAAAACAGGGGGGAAAAGAGACCCAGTACTTC	CASSQKQGGKETQYF
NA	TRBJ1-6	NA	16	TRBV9	TGTGCCAGCAGCCCAGCGACAGGCGGCTATAATTCACCCCTCCACTTT	CASSPATGGYNSPLHF
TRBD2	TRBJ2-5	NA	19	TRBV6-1	TGTGCCAGCAGTGAAGCTCGGAGCGGGGGGGCCTTTTTTATAGAGACCCAGTACTTC	CASSEARSGGAFFIETQYF
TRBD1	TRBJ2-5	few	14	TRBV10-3	TGTGCCATCAGGGGGACAGGGATGGGAGAGACCCAGTACTTC	CAIRGTGMGETQYF
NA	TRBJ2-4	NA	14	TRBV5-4	TGTGCCAGCAGCTTAGACAGTCCCAAAAACATTCAGTACTTC	CASSLDSPKNIQYF
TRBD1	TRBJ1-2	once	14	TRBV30	TGTGCCTGCCCCGGACAGGCTGCCACCTATGGCTACACCTTC	CACPGQAATYGYTF
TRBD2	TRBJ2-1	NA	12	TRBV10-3	TGTGCCACAACAAGCGGGGGCGATGAGCAGTTCTTC	CATTSGGDEQFF
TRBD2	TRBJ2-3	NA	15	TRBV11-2	TGTGCCAGCAGCTACCGTAGCGGGGGGTGGGATACGCAGTATTTT	CASSYRSGGWDTQYF
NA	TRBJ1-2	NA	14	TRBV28	TGTGCCAGTAAAGAGGGGGGGCAGGGCTATGGCTACACCTTC	CASKEGGQGYGYTF
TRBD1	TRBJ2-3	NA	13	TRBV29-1	TGCAGCGTGGGGACAGGAGCCACAGATACGCAGTATTTT	CSVGTGATDTQYF
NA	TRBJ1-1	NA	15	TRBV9	TGTGCCAGCAGGGCGACAGCATATATGAACACTGAAGCTTTCTTT	CASRATAYMNTEAFF
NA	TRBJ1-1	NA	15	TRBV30	TGTGCCTGGAGTGTAAATCTCGGAGGAGGGACTGAAGCTTTCTTT	CAWSVNLGGGTEAFF
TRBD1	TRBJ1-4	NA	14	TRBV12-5	TGTGCTAGTGGCCCTGGACAGGCTAATGAAAAACTGTTTTTT	CASGPGQANEKLFF
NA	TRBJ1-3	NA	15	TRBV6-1	TGTGCCAGCAGTGAACGGGTGAGCTCTGGAAACACCATATATTTT	CASSERVSSGNTIYF
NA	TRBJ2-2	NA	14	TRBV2	TGTGCCAGCCGCCTATTAGTGGACACCGGGGAGCTGTTTTTT	CASRLLVDTGELFF
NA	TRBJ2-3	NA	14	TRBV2	TGTGCCAGCTGCGGCAGGGTTGACGCAGATACGCAGTATTTT	CASCGRVDADTQYF
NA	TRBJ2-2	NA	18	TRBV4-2	TGTGCCAGCAGCCAAGATCCAACGGCAGGTATGAACACCGGGGAGCTGTTTTTT	CASSQDPTAGMNTGELFF
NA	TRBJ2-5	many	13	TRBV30	TGTGCCTGGAGACTGACAGGCCAAGAGACCCAGTACTTC	CAWRLTGQETQYF
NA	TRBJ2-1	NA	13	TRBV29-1	TGCAGCGGGGGGGCGGCTCCCTACAATGAGCAGTTCTTC	CSGGAAPYNEQFF
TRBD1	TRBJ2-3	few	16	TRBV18	TGTGCCAGCTCACCAAACCGGGACAGGGACTCAGATACGCAGTATTTT	CASSPNRDRDSDTQYF
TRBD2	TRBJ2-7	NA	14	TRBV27	TGTGCCAGCAGTCTAGCGGGGGGCCAGTACGAGCAGTACTTC	CASSLAGGQYEQYF
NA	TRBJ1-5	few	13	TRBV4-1	TGCGCCAGCAGCCAAAACAGGGATCAGCCCCAGCATTTT	CASSQNRDQPQHF
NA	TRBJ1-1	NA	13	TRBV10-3	TGTGCCATCAGCCCCACAGAGAACACTGAAGCTTTCTTT	CAISPTENTEAFF
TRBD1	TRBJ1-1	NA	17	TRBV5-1	TGCGCCAGCAGCTCCCGGACAGGGGGCATTGCGAACACTGAAGCTTTCTTT	CASSSRTGGIANTEAFF
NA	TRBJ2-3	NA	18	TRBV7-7	TGTGCTAGCAGCCCCAATTCTGGGCAAGACACTAGCACAGATACGCAGTATTTT	CASSPNSGQDTSTDTQYF
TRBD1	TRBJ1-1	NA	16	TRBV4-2	TGTGCCAGCAGCCAACTAAGGGGGACAGAGGGCACTGAAGCTTTCTTT	CASSQLRGTEGTEAFF
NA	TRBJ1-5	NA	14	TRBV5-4	TGTGCCAGCAGCTCTCAGGGACTCAATCAGCCCCAGCATTTT	CASSSQGLNQPQHF
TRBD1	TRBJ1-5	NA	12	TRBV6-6	TGTGCCAGCACAGGGGGAAATCAGCCCCAGCATTTT	CASTGGNQPQHF
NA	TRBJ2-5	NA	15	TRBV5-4	TGTGCCAGCAGCTTGGATGGCCTAGCACAAGAGACCCAGTACTTC	CASSLDGLAQETQYF
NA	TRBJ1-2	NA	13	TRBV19	TGTGCCAGTAGTATAGGAGGCAGCTATGGCTACACCTTC	CASSIGGSYGYTF
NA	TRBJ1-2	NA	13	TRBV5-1	TGCGCCAGCAGCCCAGACAGTAACTATGGCTACACCTTC	CASSPDSNYGYTF
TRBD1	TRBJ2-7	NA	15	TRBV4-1	TGCGCCAGCAGCCAACAGGGACAGGGAAGCTACGAGCAGTACTTC	CASSQQGQGSYEQYF
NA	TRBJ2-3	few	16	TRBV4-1	TGCGCCAGCAGCCAAGCTCCAGGGTCGGAGACAGATACGCAGTATTTT	CASSQAPGSETDTQYF
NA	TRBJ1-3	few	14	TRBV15	TGTGCCACCAGCCCCCCGGGCTCTGGAAACACCATATATTTT	CATSPPGSGNTIYF
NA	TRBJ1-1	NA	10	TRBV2	TGTGCCAGCATAGATACTGAAGCTTTCTTT	CASIDTEAFF
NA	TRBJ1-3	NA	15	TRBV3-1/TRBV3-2	TGTGCCAGCAGCCCCACCCGGGGGTCCGGAAACACCATATATTTT	CASSPTRGSGNTIYF
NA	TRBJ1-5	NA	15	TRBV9	TGTGCCAGCAGCGCCGGCGGGGTGGGGGGTCAGCCCCAGCATTTT	CASSAGGVGGQPQHF
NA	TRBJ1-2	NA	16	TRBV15	TGTGCCACCAGCAGAGACCAGGGCAGGGGAAACTATGGCTACACCTTC	CATSRDQGRGNYGYTF
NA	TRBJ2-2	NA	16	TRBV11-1	TGTGCCAGCAGCTTACCCCGACAGGACCGCACCGGGAAGCTGTTTTTT	CASSLPRQDRTGKLFF
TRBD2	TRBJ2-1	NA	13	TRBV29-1	TGCAGCGCCGGACTAGCGCTTGAGAATGAGCAGTTCTTC	CSAGLALENEQFF
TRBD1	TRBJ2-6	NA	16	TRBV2	TGTGCCACCTTTCGGACAGGGCGAACTGGGGCCAACGTCCTGACTTTC	CATFRTGRTGANVLTF
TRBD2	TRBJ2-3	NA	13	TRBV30	TGTGCCTGGAGTGTCGGGGGGGTTGATACGCAGTATTTT	CAWSVGGVDTQYF
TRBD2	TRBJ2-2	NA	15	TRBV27	TGTGCCACCCAACCGGGGGGATGGGTGACCGGGGAGCTGTTTTTT	CATQPGGWVTGELFF
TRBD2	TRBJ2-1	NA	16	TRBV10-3	TGTGCCATCAGTGAAAGGACTAGCGGGGGATACAATGAGCAGTTCTTC	CAISERTSGGYNEQFF
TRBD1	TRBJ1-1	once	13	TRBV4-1	TGCGCCAGCAGCCAAACTGGGACAGGTGAAGCTTTCTTT	CASSQTGTGEAFF
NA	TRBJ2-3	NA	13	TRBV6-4	TGTGCCAGCAGTGGCAGTAGCACAGATACGCAGTATTTT	CASSGSSTDTQYF
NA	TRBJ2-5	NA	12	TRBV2	TGTGCCAGTAACAGGATCCAAGAGACCCAGTACTTC	CASNRIQETQYF
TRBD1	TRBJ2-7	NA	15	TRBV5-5	TGTGCCAGCAGCCAACCCCGAAAGACAGGGCCGAGGCAGTACTTC	CASSQPRKTGPRQYF